This T cell receptor beta chain was captured in a study of T-cell memory formation after mild COVID-19. About the research overall: Across donors, TCR clusters were largely donor specific.

This CDR3 is 13 amino acids long. The germline V gene encodes CDR1 SQVTM and CDR2 ANQGSEA. The V end lost 7 bases, the J end lost 1 base, and 11 bases lay between the germline ends. Study-level results: Clones that got smaller from day 15 to 85 had even CD4/CD8, while clones growing later tipped toward CD4+.

TCRdb processed the 5' RACE reads anew with MiXCR; each CDR3 protein has one entry. Of 270,000 or so distinct CDR3 sequences in the sample, about a sixth are singletons; the top ten hold 22%. Comments on this clonotype: The antigen is undetermined.

The sample comprised PBMCs or a T cell subset sorted from them (not recorded which). This TCR derives from a young man who had mild COVID-19 (a few samples of this study predate the infection). Cell type and time point are not known. The V call is TRBV29-1, the J call TRBJ2-4, with no clear D. The CDR3 reads CSAVGIAKNIQYF. The CDR3 DNA reads TGCAGCGCTGTAGGGATTGCCAAAAACATTCAGTACTTC.